Listed here are 7 T cell receptor beta chains from one sample, sequenced in a study of read filtering for tumor transcriptome and immune sequencing. Molecular barcoded adaptors covering alpha/delta and beta/gamma chains were used on about 0.4 ug RNA. MiXCR, applied by TCRdb to the reads, yields one record per CDR3 protein. The sample carries under 40,000 distinct CDR3 sequences, 14% recorded once. Sequencing was performed on a population of CD138-negative cells sorted from bone marrow. Receptors originate from a donor over 35 with multiple myeloma.

This chain links TRBV4-3 with TRBJ2-5; 7 nucleotides line up with TRBD1. The germline gives CDR1 LGHNA, CDR2 YSLEER. The CDR3 is 19 residues long. The V segment lost 5 bases and the J segment 0 bases; nucleotides outside the gene matches: 18. The CDR3 bases are TGCGCCAGCAGCTCAGGGGGTAACCTGACACACCTGTACCAAGAGACCCAGTACTTC. Its translation is CASSSGGNLTHLYQETQYF.

The table lists this clonotype with many counts. The CDR3 loop is CASTGGPTRRAFF. CDR3 DNA sequence: TGTGCCAGCACAGGAGGACCAACCAGGCGAGCTTTCTTT. The chain is built from TRBV7-9 and TRBJ1-1; D unresolved. Trimming cost V 7 bases and J 10 bases, with 19 bases left between them. The CDR3 is made up of 13 amino acids. Germline CDR1 is SEHNR and CDR2 is FQNEAQ (reference sequence).

This clonotype was picked up many times. For the CDR3, the DNA is TGTGCCTGGAGTTCCGGGACAGGGGTGGATGGCTACACCTTC. It specifies CAWSSGTGVDGYTF. The genes are TRBV30 and TRBJ1-2, with 10 bases matching TRBD1. The junction had 6 bases not matched to a gene; V was cut back by 2 bases and J by 6 bases. There are 14 residues in the CDR3. Germline V CDR1 and CDR2: GTSNPN, SVGIG (reference sequence).

This clonotype was found many times. This rearrangement joins TRBV11-1 to TRBJ2-1; 8 bases are shared with TRBD2. The germline CDR1 and CDR2 sequences are SGHAT and FQDESV (reference sequence). Trimming at V came to 5 bases and at J to 15 bases, leaving 6 bases not matched to a gene. This CDR3 comprises 11 residues. CDR3: CASSAGTSLFF. The CDR3 region has the DNA TGTGCCAGCAGCGCCGGGACTAGTTTGTTCTTC.

In this sample, this clonotype turned up once. Possible read error: a much larger clone is one base away. The J gene is TRBJ2-1, the V gene TRBV28; perhaps TRBD2 as D (7 bases). Germline values: CDR1 MDHEN, CDR2 SYDVKM. V shed 8 bases and J shed 5 bases, with 19 bases lying between them. The CDR3 spans 15 residues. Here the CDR3 DNA reads TGTGCCAGCGGCTCTGCGGGGGCCTTCCACAATGAGCAGTTCTTC. It is translated as CASGSAGAFHNEQFF.

This clonotype was picked up many times. J is TRBJ2-7 and V is TRBV20-1; weak D call: TRBD1 (6 bases). The CDR3 length is 11 residues. CDR1 and CDR2 from the germline V gene are DFQATT and SNEGSKA (reference sequence). V lost 6 bases and J 6 bases, leaving 12 bases between the germline ends. In nucleotides, the CDR3 is TGCAGTGCAACCCAGGGGAGCGAGCAGTACTTC. Translated: CSATQGSEQYF.

In its sample, this clonotype is medium-sized (0.01 to 0.1%). The gene calls are TRBV20-1 and TRBJ2-1, with D maybe TRBD1 (6 bases). The ends were cut back, 0 bases at V and 10 bases at J, with 16 bases in the middle. Germline CDR1 DFQATT, CDR2 SNEGSKA (reference sequence). This CDR3 is 14 amino acids long. The CDR3 region has the DNA TGCAGTGCTAGAGATTCGACAGGACCCCGCGAGCAGTTCTTC. It is translated as CSARDSTGPREQFF.